The 7 T cell receptor beta chains below all came from one sample that was sequenced in a study of T cells in women clearing cervical HPV infection. The repertoire was sequenced with immunoSEQ multiplex PCR; TCRdb's copy has only in-frame clones and lacks some. The sample includes tens of thousands of clones. The sequenced sample consisted of blood buffy coat. The receptors derive from a woman between 18 and 70 years old with a cervical HPV16 infection that either progressed to CIN3+ or cleared (not recorded which).

Note on this clone: The sequence runs out 3 residues before the end of the CDR3; the remainder is reconstructed from the germline J gene. This chain connects TRBV5-6 to TRBJ2-7; 8 bases fit TRBD1. Germline CDR1 is SGHDT and CDR2 is YYEEEE. The length of the CDR3 is 13 residues. The J segment lost 6 bases and the V segment lost 4 bases, leaving 6 bases of the junction unmatched. CDR3: CASSPTGALEQYF. CDR3 bases read: TGTGCCAGCAGCCCGACAGGGGCCCTCGAG.

Note on this clone: Read coverage stops 3 residues before the CDR3 terminus; the germline J gene supplies the remainder. This rearrangement joins TRBV7-9 to TRBJ1-2; 9 bases map to TRBD1. The J segment lost 3 bases and the V segment lost 7 bases, leaving 9 bases of the junction unmatched. The CDR3 totals 15 residues. Germline V gene data show CDR1 as SEHNR and CDR2 as FQNEAQ (reference sequence). CDR3 DNA, as far as it was read: TGTGCCAGCACCCTGGGGGACAGGGCATACTATGGC. This translates into CASTLGDRAYYG. The full CDR3 reads CASTLGDRAYYGYTF.

Concerning this clone: The read ends 3 residues shy of where the CDR3 ends; the end is completed using the germline J gene. The chain has TRBV6-2 or TRBV6-3 and TRBJ2-7; 8 nucleotides line up with TRBD2. With V trimmed by 7 bases and J by 3 bases, 14 bases remained unmatched. The germline CDR1 and CDR2 sequences are MNHEY and SVGEGT. This CDR3 spans 16 amino acids. CDR3 bases read: TGTGCCAGCACTACGCTAGCGGGTGGATTGCTCTACGAG. Translated: CASTTLAGGLLYE. Given in full, the CDR3 is CASTTLAGGLLYEQYF.

About this clone: The CDR3 goes on 3 residues after the read ends, and that part is filled in from the germline J gene. The rearrangement uses TRBV6-1 and TRBJ2-7, with 11 bases matching TRBD1. Per the germline V gene, CDR1 is MNHNS and CDR2 is SASEGT. J was trimmed by 4 bases and V by 2 bases; bases with no gene match: 4. CDR3 length equals 15 residues. Incomplete CDR3 DNA: TGTGCCAGCAGTGAAACTGGGACAGGGGGATACGAG. The encoded protein is CASSETGTGGYE. The full CDR3 reads CASSETGTGGYEQYF.

About this clone: The read ends 3 residues early relative to the CDR3; the germline J gene fills the gap. V gene TRBV12-3 or TRBV12-4 combines with J gene TRBJ2-7, with D uncertain. This CDR3 contains 15 residues. Trimming removed 6 bases at V and 3 bases at J, with 18 bases between. The CDR3 loop reads CASSTPLSHFYEQYF. The part of the CDR3 DNA that was read is TGTGCCAGCAGCACTCCCCTCTCCCACTTCTACGAG.

As concerns this clone: The sequenced fragment ends 3 residues before the CDR3 boundary, so the rest is inferred from the germline J gene. V and J are TRBV19 and TRBJ2-1; 8 positions agree with TRBD2. The CDR3 sequence is 13 residues long. V was clipped by 6 bases and J by 4 bases; unmatched bases: 2. Germline CDR1 is LNHDA and CDR2 is SQIVND (reference sequence). The part of the CDR3 DNA that was read is TGTGCCAGTAGAACTAGCGGTTACAATGAG. Its protein product is CASRTSGYNE. The whole CDR3 region reads CASRTSGYNEQFF.

A remark on this clone: The CDR3 end falls 3 residues outside the read, so it is completed with the germline J gene. This chain joins TRBV2 and TRBJ1-2; no clear D. Germline-derived CDR1 and CDR2 are SNHLY and FYNNEI. V was cut by 4 bases and J by 4 bases, with 7 bases left in between. The CDR3 totals 12 residues. CDR3 DNA (partial): TGTGCCAGCAGTGTGTCTGTCTATGGC. Its protein is CASSVSVYG. In full, the CDR3 reads CASSVSVYGYTF.